The T cell receptor (beta chain) under discussion was sequenced for a study of cytomegalovirus exposure and HLA in healthy donors (dated by TCRdb to 2017 to 2019). The study in broad terms: In an earlier analysis of 450 to 750 of the donors, 276 Gb of sequence data and 100 million or so unique TCR beta sequences from about 180 million T cells were reported. In an earlier analysis of 500 to 650 of the donors, high-throughput TCR beta sequencing was used to judge whether each TCR beta V gene segment behaved as functional or pseudogenic. The study used immunosequencing to profile the T cell repertoires of about 670 subjects and linked those repertoires to cytomegalovirus serostatus. In a later genetic analysis, genome-wide SNP genotypes for about 55% of the roughly 700 donors were used, and that subset was treated as a discovery cohort. To predict cytomegalovirus infection status, the study brought together high-throughput TCR immunosequencing, statistical association of individual TCRs with disease status, and machine learning. Besides the first cohort of 666 subjects, a separate validation cohort made up of some 110 different subjects was used. Typing coverage differed by locus: A, B, C, DRB1 and DQB1 were typed in about 620-630 donors, DQA1 in about 500, DPA1 in 600 to 610, and DPB1 in around 490. The study was designed to test whether signatures of past pathogen exposure could be identified by cataloging public T cell receptors. Of the 300 to 400 genotyped donors, 65% to 90% fell in the genetic ancestry cluster associated with self-reported Caucasian donors. Alongside the repertoire data, information on donor age, sex, ethnicity and CMV serostatus was compiled. Across approximately 420 genotyped donors of the cohort, an average of approximately 240,000 unique TCR beta nucleotide sequences per donor were sequenced, and roughly 20% of those sequences were non-productive. Rather than drawing on any new phenotypic data, the later analysis identified candidate immune exposures from TCR beta sequences and the way those sequences occurred across donors. Five DR-DQ haplotypes were handled as single units for association and clustering, since linkage in the cohort was strong. All discovery cohort repertoires had been generated on a single sequencing platform. An early release that covered 640 HLA-typed donors contained approximately 290 gigabases of sequencing data and around 85 million unique TCR sequences. Class I and class II HLA loci were covered by the typing at four-digit resolution. In a later analysis, previously published TCR beta repertoires from 670 or so donors were re-analyzed and high-resolution HLA genotyping was added so that TCR occurrence patterns could be studied.

The library was prepared using the immunoSEQ multiplex PCR assay. A mixture of 60 forward primers for TCR Vbeta segments and 13 reverse primers for TCR Jbeta segments was used in the multiplex PCR. The CDR3 region of rearranged TCR beta genes was amplified from genomic DNA by a multiplex PCR assay. The Illumina HiSeq System was used to sequence the amplified TCR beta libraries as 87-base-pair reads. The study's own analysis went as follows. Across the 640 or so repertoires, a later analysis counted about 81 million unique TCR beta chains, roughly 11 million of which were shared by at least two donors. Raw reads were error-corrected and collapsed into unique sequences with a nearest-neighbor algorithm that merged closely related sequences to remove PCR and sequencing errors. Alignment of CDR3 sequences to IMGT reference sequences was used to assign V, D and J gene segments. For a sequence to be retained, a match of at least six nucleotides to both a V gene segment and a J gene segment was required. Rearrangements were called productive when the CDR3 lacked stop codons and stayed in frame with V and J; all others were non-productive. CDR3 was defined by IMGT convention, running from the second conserved V-encoded cysteine to the conserved J-encoded phenylalanine. The earlier analysis of roughly 590 of the donors excluded any sequence lacking an unambiguous match to a single V gene segment. An earlier analysis of over 450 of the donors classified V segments as functional when productive rearrangements were above 56.7% and as segregating when the standard deviation between donors was above 5%. To diagnose cytomegalovirus status from the catalog of TCR beta chain sequences, a statistical classification framework was built. A later analysis assigned V and J genes by comparing TCR nucleotide sequences with IMGT/GENE-DB human TR gene sequences. A later analysis assigned CDR3 sequences and most-parsimonious VDJ recombination scenarios with the TCRdist pipeline. In a later analysis, each TCR beta chain was defined by its CDR3 amino acid sequence together with its V-gene family, and reads lacking a unique V-gene family were excluded. To address suspected cross-contamination and a sequencing artifact, a later analysis removed several hundred highly shared, low-generation-probability nucleotide sequences. In a later analysis, a clonal expansion index for each public chain was calculated from normalized within-repertoire ranks of inferred template counts. A later analysis computed generation probabilities with a VDJ recombination model fitted to out-of-frame rearrangements, and checked the results against IGoR. A later analysis scored TCR-TCR, TCR-HLA and TCR-CMV co-occurrence with hypergeometric tests, applying a repertoire-size bias correction to TCR pairs. To estimate false discovery rates, a later analysis permuted the HLA or CMV assignments 20 times. In a later analysis, co-occurring TCRs were grouped using DBSCAN, and TCRdist sequence similarity was added for clustering within HLA-allele-positive subsets. Co-occurrence clustering excluded repertoires with fewer than 30,000 or more than 120,000 public chains, plus five with anomalous nucleotide sharing. The table was pulled from immuneACCESS by TCRdb, which kept in-frame rearrangements only. Such tables lose some clones; where checked, under half of the loss comes from unresolved V genes, and the rest has no known cause. V and J calls and clone size are given by that table; D and trimming were obtained from the DNA. Recorded for this sample are about 120,000 clones; 9.5% of them occurred a single time. Of the sample, less than 4% falls within the top ten clones.

The investigation overall reported the following: For the cohort, immune exposure information was limited to CMV serostatus. According to a later analysis, most CMV-associated TCR beta chains appeared to be HLA-restricted, and the HLA associations seemed to be driven largely by CMV exposure. About 15 rarely observed V segments, including chromosome 9 orphons, were excluded from the earlier analysis of 550 to 700 of the donors because counts were too low. Linkage disequilibrium might explain the correlated functional status among segregating V segments, but an unknown experimental factor could not be ruled out. Only TCR beta chains were sequenced in this cohort, and the absence of alpha or paired-chain data limited detectable features. In both the original and validation cohorts, the classifier was reported to diagnose cytomegalovirus status with high specificity and sensitivity. In a later analysis, around 17,000 TCR beta sequences were associated with specific HLA alleles at a false discovery rate of 0.05. In the study, 164 TCR beta chains were listed as associated with cytomegalovirus. Assigning TCR associations to individual alleles was difficult when HLA alleles, especially DR and DQ, strongly co-occurred. In a later analysis, several top co-occurrence clusters were reported to appear linked to parvovirus B19, influenza, CMV and Epstein-Barr virus. The authors suggested that the approach could potentially be generalized to other disease states and immunological phenotypes. A further reported finding was that TCR beta sequences accurately predicted the HLA-A and HLA-B alleles for most subjects in the first cohort. Broadly in line with IMGT annotations, most TCR beta V segments showed up in productive rearrangements about 90% or about 30% of the time in an earlier analysis of 450 to 750 of the donors. In a later analysis, the rate of TCR association differed among HLA loci, with DRB1 alleles having the most associated TCRs and HLA-C alleles having the fewest. Sequencing depth was assumed to be roughly uniform across donors in the presence/absence analyses, though that assumption may not hold. A cluster of highly shared sequence variants was judged likely to be a technical artifact of the sequencing pipeline. Because the 87-base-pair reads could not distinguish some IMGT-functional V segments, including TRBV6-2 and TRBV6-3, those segments were excluded. Compared with the roughly 720-donor mean, donors in an Asian-associated ancestry cluster had fewer N-insertions in productive TCRs, according to a later genetic analysis. Three of the identified cytomegalovirus-associated TCR beta chains were confirmed in vitro to be specific for cytomegalovirus antigens. Across donors, most TCR sequences were observed very rarely, whereas some public TCRs were present in many individuals. In a later genetic analysis, a missense DCLRE1C variant was associated with V-gene and J-gene trimming of TCR beta chains, and the association was replicated in an independent cohort. A later analysis found that HLA-associated TCR beta chains were more clonally expanded and had lower generation probabilities than equally common non-associated chains. Because HLA typing was missing for some donors at each locus, association tests included only the typed subset.

The cohort was made up of 666 healthy bone marrow donors. At the time of sampling, all cohort members were nominally healthy, though unrecorded immune exposures were likely present. The donor tested CMV seronegative and was one of the 352 seronegative cohort members. Each donor provided a peripheral blood sample, and peripheral blood mononuclear cells were used for TCR beta sequencing. Genomic DNA extraction from the blood cell samples was performed with the Qiagen DNeasy Blood Extraction Kit. Germline trimming: 4 bases from V, 8 bases from J; junction bases outside gene matches: 10. The CDR3 measures 14 amino acids from cysteine to phenylalanine. CDR3 DNA is the only sequence kept; it has 42 bases, read in frame from the first base. CDR1 SQVTM and CDR2 ANQGSEA were looked up in the germline V gene. This clone was counted a few times. The specificity of this receptor is unknown. It has no much larger one-base neighbor in the sample; base qualities were not kept.

Recombination linked TRBV29-1 to TRBJ1-4; 7 bases in the junction line up with TRBD1. This receptor was identified in a man aged 30 to 45 in good health and CMV-seronegative. The sample was PBMCs. The sequenced DNA is TGCAGCGTTGTAAGGACAGGTTTCCCCGAAAAACTGTTTTTT. This translates into CSVVRTGFPEKLFF.